What follows are 3 T cell receptor beta chains derived from one specimen sequenced in a study of blood T cell repertoires in COVID-19. The assay was immunoSEQ multiplex PCR, and TCRdb's table has in-frame clones only and misses some. The sample contains about 170,000 clones, about 85% of which appear only once. What was sequenced was peripheral blood. The source is a man aged 55 to 70 who had recovered from COVID-19.

This chain uses TRBV5-4 with TRBJ1-1; 7 bases agree with TRBD1. Germline values: CDR1 SGHNT, CDR2 YYREEE (reference sequence). This CDR3 contains 15 residues. Germline trimming cut 3 bases from V and 7 bases from J; bases unmatched to any gene: 12. The CDR3 bases are TGTGCCAGCAGCTCCGTGACAGGGTGGGACAGTGAAGCTTTCTTT. Protein: CASSSVTGWDSEAFF.

V is TRBV11-2 and J is TRBJ1-3; D not resolved. This CDR3 is 15 amino acids long. The germline V gene encodes CDR1 SGHAT and CDR2 FQNNGV. Trimming removed 1 base from V and 3 bases from J, with 10 bases in between. The CDR3 nucleotides are TGTGCCAGCAGCTTAGCTGGTTCGGTTGGAAACACCATATATTTT. This encodes CASSLAGSVGNTIYF.

The chain has TRBV9 and TRBJ1-4, with 7 bases that match TRBD1. CDR1 and CDR2 from the germline V gene are SGDLS and YYNGEE. This CDR3 contains 16 residues. J lost 5 bases, V lost 4 bases, and 11 bases had no gene match. The CDR3 coding sequence is TGTGCCAGCAGCCTTAGTTTTGACAGGGAAAATGAAAAACTGTTTTTT. Its protein is CASSLSFDRENEKLFF.